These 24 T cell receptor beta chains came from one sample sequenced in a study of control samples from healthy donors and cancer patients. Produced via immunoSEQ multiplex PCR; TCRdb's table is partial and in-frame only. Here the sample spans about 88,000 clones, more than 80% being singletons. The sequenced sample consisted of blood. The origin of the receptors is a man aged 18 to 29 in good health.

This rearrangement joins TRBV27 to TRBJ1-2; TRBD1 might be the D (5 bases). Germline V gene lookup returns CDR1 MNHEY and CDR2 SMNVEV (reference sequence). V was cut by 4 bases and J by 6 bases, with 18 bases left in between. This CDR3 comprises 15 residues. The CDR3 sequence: CASSSLPGRDDGYTF. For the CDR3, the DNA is TGTGCCAGCAGTTCCCTCCCGGGGCGCGATGATGGCTACACCTTC.

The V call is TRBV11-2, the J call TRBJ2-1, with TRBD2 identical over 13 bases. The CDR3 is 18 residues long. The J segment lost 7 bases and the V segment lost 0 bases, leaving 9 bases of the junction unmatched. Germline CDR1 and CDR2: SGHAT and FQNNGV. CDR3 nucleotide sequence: TGTGCCAGCAGCTTAGATACCCAGGGACTAGCGGGGCGTAATGAGCAGTTCTTC. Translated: CASSLDTQGLAGRNEQFF.

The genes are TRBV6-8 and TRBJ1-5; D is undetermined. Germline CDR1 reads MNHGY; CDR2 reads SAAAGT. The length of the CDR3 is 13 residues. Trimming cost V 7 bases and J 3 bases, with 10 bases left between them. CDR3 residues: CASNTASNQPQHF. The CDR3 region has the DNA TGTGCCAGCAACACGGCTTCCAATCAGCCCCAGCATTTT.

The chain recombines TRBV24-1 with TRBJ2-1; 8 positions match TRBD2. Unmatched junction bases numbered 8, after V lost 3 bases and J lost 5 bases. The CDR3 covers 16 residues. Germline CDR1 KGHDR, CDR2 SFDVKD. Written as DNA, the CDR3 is TGTGCCACCAGTGATCCGCGGACGGGAGGGGACAATGAGCAGTTCTTC. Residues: CATSDPRTGGDNEQFF.

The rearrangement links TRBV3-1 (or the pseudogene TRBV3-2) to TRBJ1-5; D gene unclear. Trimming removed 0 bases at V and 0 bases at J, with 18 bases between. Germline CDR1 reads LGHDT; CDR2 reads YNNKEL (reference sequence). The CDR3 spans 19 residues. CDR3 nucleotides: TGTGCCAGCAGCCAAGACTTAGGAATTCGGCCTTATAGCAATCAGCCCCAGCATTTT. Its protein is CASSQDLGIRPYSNQPQHF.

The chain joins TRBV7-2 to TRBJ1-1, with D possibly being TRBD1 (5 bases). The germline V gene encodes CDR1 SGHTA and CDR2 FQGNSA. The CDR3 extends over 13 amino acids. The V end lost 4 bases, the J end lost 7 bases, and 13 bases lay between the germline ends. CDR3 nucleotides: TGTGCCAGCAGCTCCTCCGGGACTATTGAAGCTTTCTTT. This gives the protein CASSSSGTIEAFF.

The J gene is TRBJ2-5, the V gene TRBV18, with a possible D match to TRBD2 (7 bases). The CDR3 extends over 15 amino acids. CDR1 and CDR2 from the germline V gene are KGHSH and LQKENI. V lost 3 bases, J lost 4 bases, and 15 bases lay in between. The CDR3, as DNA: TGTGCCAGCTCACCCCGCGGGGGCAAGGCAGAGACCCAGTACTTC. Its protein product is CASSPRGGKAETQYF. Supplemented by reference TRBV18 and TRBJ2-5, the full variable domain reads NAGVMQNPRHLVRRRGQEARLRCSPMKGHSHVYWYRQLPEEGLKFMVYLQKENIIDESGMPKERFSAEFPKEGPSILRIQQVVRGDSAAYFCASSPRGGKAETQYFGPGTRLLVL.

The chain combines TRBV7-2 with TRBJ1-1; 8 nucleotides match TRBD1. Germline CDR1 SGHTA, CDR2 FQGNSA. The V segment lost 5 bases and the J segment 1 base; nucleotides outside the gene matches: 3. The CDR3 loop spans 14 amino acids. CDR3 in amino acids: CASSPGGANTEAFF. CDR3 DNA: TGTGCCAGCAGCCCAGGGGGCGCGAACACTGAAGCTTTCTTT. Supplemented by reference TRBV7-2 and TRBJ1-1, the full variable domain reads GAGVSQSPSNKVTEKGKDVELRCDPISGHTALYWYRQSLGQGLEFLIYFQGNSAPDKSGLPSDRFSAERTGGSVSTLTIQRTQQEDSAVYLCASSPGGANTEAFFGQGTRLTVV.

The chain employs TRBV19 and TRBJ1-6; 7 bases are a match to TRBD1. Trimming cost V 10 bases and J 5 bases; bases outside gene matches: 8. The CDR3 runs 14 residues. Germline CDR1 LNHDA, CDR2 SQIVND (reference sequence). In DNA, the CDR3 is TGTGCCACCGGGCCGGGACAGAATAATTCACCCCTCCACTTT. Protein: CATGPGQNNSPLHF. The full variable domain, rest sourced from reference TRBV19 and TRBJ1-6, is DGGITQSPKYLFRKEGQNVTLSCEQNLNHDAMYWYRQDPGQGLRLIYYSQIVNDFQKGDIAEGYSVSREKKESFPLTVTSAQKNPTAFYLCATGPGQNNSPLHFGNGTRLTVT.

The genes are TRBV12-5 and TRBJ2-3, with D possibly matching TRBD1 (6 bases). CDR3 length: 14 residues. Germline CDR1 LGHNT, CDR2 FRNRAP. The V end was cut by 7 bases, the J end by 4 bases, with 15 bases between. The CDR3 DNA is TGTGCTAGTGCCGTCTCATCAGGGGCAGATACGCAGTATTTT. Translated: CASAVSSGADTQYF.

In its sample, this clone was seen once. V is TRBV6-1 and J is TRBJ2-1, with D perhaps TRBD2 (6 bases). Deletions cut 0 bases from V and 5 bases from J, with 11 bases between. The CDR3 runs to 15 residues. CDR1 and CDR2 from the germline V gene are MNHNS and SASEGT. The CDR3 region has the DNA TGTGCCAGCAGTGAAGCCGCGGGACTGCACAATGAGCAGTTCTTC. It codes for CASSEAAGLHNEQFF.

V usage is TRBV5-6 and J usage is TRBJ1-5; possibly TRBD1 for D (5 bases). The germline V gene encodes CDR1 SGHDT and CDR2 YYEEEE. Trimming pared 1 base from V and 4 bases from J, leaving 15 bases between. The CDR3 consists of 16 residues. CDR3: CASSLYEGKINQPQHF. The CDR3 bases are TGTGCCAGCAGCTTGTATGAGGGGAAGATAAATCAGCCCCAGCATTTT.

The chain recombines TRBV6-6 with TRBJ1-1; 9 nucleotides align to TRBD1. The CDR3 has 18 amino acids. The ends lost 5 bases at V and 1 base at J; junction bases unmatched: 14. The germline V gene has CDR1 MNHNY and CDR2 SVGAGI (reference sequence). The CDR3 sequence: CASSPGVSGTGTNTEAFF. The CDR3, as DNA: TGTGCCAGCAGTCCGGGCGTTTCCGGGACAGGGACGAACACTGAAGCTTTCTTT.

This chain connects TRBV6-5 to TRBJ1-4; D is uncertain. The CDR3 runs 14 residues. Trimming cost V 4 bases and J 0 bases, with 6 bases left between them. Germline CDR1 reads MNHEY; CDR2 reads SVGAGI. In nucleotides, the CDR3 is TGTGCCAGCAGTTCAGATGCAACTAATGAAAAACTGTTTTTT. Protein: CASSSDATNEKLFF.

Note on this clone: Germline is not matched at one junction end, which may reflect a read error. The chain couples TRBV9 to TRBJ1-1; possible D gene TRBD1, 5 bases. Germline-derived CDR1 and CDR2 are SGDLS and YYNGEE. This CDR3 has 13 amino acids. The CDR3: CASSALVGTDLNF. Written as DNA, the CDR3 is TGTGCCAGCAGCGCCCTCGTCGGGACGGACCTCAACTTT.

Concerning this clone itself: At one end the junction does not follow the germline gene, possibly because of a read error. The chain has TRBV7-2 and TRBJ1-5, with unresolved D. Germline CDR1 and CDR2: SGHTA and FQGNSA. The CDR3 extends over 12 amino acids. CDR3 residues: CASSWVNQPQHF. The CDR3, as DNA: TGTGCTAGCAGCTGGGTCAATCAGCCCCAGCATTTT.

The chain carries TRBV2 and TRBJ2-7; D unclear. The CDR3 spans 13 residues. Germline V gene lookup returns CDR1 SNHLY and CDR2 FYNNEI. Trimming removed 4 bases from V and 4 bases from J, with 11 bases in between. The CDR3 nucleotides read TGTGCCAGCAGTGGTTACGGTCCGTACGAGCAGTACTTC. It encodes CASSGYGPYEQYF.

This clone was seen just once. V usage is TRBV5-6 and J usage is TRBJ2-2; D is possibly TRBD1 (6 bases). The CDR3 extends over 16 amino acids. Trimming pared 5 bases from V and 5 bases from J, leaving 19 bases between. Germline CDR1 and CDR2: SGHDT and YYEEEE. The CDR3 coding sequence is TGTGCCAGCAGTTCCACAGGGTATGGGATAACCGGGGAGCTGTTTTTT. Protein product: CASSSTGYGITGELFF.

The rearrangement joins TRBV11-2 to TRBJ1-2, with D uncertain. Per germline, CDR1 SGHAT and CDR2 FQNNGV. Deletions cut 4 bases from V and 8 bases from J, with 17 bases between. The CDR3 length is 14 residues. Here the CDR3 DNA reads TGTGCCAGCAGCTCCCGGCTTGGCTGGTTCGGCTACACCTTC. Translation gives CASSSRLGWFGYTF.

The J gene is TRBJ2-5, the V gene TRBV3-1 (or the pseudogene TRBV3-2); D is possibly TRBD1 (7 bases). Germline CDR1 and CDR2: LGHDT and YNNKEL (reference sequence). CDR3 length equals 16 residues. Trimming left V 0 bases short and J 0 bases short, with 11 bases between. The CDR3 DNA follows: TGTGCCAGCAGCCAAGATGGGGGGACAGACCAAGAGACCCAGTACTTC. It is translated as CASSQDGGTDQETQYF.

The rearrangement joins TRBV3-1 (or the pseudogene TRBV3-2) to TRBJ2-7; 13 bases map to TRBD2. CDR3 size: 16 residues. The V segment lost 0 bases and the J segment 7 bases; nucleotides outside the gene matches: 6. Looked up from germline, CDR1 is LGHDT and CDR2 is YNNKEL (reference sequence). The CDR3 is CASSQDTGTSGNEQYF. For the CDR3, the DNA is TGTGCCAGCAGCCAAGATACAGGGACTAGCGGGAATGAGCAGTACTTC.

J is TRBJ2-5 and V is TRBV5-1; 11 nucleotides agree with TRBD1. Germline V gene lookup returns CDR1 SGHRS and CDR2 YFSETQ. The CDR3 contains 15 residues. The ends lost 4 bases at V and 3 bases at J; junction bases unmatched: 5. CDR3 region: CASSLGDRGKETQYF. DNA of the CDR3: TGCGCCAGCAGCCTCGGGGACAGGGGGAAAGAGACCCAGTACTTC.

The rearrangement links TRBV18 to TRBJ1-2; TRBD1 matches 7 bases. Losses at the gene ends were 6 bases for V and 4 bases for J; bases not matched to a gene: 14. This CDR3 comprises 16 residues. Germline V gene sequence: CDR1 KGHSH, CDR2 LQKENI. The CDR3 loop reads CASSPVPGQTAYGYTF. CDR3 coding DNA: TGTGCCAGCTCCCCAGTCCCGGGACAGACCGCCTATGGCTACACCTTC.

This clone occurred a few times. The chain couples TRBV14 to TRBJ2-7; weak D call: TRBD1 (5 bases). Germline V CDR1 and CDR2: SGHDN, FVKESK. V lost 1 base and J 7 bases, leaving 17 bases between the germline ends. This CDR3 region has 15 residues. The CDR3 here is CASSQGRRVDGEQYF. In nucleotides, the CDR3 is TGTGCCAGCAGCCAAGGTCGCAGGGTGGATGGGGAGCAGTACTTC.